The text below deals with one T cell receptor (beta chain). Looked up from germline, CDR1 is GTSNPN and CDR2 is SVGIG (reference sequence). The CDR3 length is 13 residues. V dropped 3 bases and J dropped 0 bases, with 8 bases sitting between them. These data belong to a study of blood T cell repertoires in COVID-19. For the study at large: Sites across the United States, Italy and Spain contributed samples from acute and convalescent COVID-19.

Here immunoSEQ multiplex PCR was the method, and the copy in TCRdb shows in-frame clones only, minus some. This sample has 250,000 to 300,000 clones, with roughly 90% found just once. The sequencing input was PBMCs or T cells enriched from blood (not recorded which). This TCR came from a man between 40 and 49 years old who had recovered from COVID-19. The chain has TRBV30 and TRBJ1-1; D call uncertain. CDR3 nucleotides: TGTGCCTGGAGGGTAGCAATGAACACTGAAGCTTTCTTT. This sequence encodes CAWRVAMNTEAFF.